These T cell receptor beta chains were read from a single sample in a study of T cell repertoires in cytomegalovirus infection. Their antigens are not known. MiXCR, run by TCRdb on the reads, gives a single entry per CDR3 protein. This sample has roughly 990,000 distinct CDR3 sequences, with under 40% found just once. Sample: cultured CD8+ T cells from PBMCs, taken from culture after CMV antigen stimulation. The receptors shown here come from a human donor in good health (CMV status not recorded). Some clones in this sample may be carry-over from other donors' samples. The CDR3 runs from the conserved cysteine through the conserved F or W. The D gene is left open where the match is weak. Rows may omit the clone size; those that give it use once, few, many or a size class.

D gene,J gene,clone size,V gene,CDR3 protein
TRBD2,TRBJ2-1,NA,TRBV7-6,CASSLTTSGTYNEQFF
TRBD1,TRBJ2-3,NA,TRBV7-8,CASSLAAGTGGTDTQYF
TRBD1,TRBJ2-1,NA,TRBV7-6,CASSSTGAGDNEQFF
NA,TRBJ1-2,few,TRBV6-5,CASSPNGHGYTF
NA,TRBJ2-6,many,TRBV7-2,CASSFGFGANVLTF
NA,TRBJ2-3,few,TRBV7-8,CASSYLVADTQYF
NA,TRBJ2-5,NA,TRBV14,CASSQLTTQETQYF
NA,TRBJ1-1,many,TRBV7-8,CASSAEYRDITEAFF
NA,TRBJ2-6,few,TRBV7-9,CASSLAEGVPGANVLTF
NA,TRBJ1-4,NA,TRBV12-3/TRBV12-4,CASSPIVWTGGATNEKLFF
NA,TRBJ2-1,NA,TRBV11-2,CASRPDGGASYNEQFF
TRBD1,TRBJ2-7,NA,TRBV7-9,CASRGPGTGAYEQYF
NA,TRBJ1-4,many,TRBV7-2,CASSQGIPRGEKLFF
NA,TRBJ1-3,few,TRBV6-1,CASSSYRSGNTIYF
NA,TRBJ1-1,NA,TRBV4-1,CASSQDRQVLEAFF
NA,TRBJ2-1,few,TRBV7-9,CASSYQVSYNEQFF
NA,TRBJ1-5,few,TRBV19,CASARYSNQPQHF
TRBD2,TRBJ2-1,many,TRBV12-3/TRBV12-4,CASSSKRGWYNEQFF
TRBD2,TRBJ2-1,many,TRBV7-3,CASSSRLAGAPYNEQFF
NA,TRBJ2-3,few,TRBV28,CASDSLRDSSTDTQYF
NA,TRBJ2-1,NA,TRBV7-1,CASSSEGGRVTYNEQFF
NA,TRBJ2-7,NA,TRBV20-1,CSARGGRENFFSYEQYF
NA,TRBJ2-1,NA,TRBV19,CASSLVVLSSYNEQFF
NA,TRBJ2-5,NA,TRBV6-1,CASSDSDGDQETQYF
NA,TRBJ2-2,NA,TRBV7-8,CASSSTNSNTGELFF
NA,TRBJ1-4,many,TRBV28,CASSIMTGHNEKLFF
TRBD2,TRBJ2-5,few,TRBV7-6,CASSFMGTSGGRETQYF
TRBD1,TRBJ1-2,NA,TRBV13,CASSPTGGGAPYGYTF
TRBD2,TRBJ2-3,NA,TRBV2,CASTGRVAGVTDTQYF
NA,TRBJ1-2,NA,TRBV11-1,CASSLARGAYGYTF
TRBD1,TRBJ2-1,NA,TRBV12-3/TRBV12-4,CASSLMRGLDSYNEQFF
TRBD1,TRBJ2-6,NA,TRBV12-3/TRBV12-4,CASDSRGRVSSGANVLTF
NA,TRBJ2-2,few,TRBV7-6,CASSPTDSHRAGELFF
TRBD1,TRBJ2-7,NA,TRBV12-3/TRBV12-4,CASSATGVEQYF
TRBD1,TRBJ1-6,few,TRBV5-5,CASSPGQGESPLHF
TRBD2,TRBJ2-5,NA,TRBV2,CASSEEPSGGTETQYF
NA,TRBJ1-3,NA,TRBV20-1,CSAKQGNTIYF
NA,TRBJ2-2,NA,TRBV6-1,CASLDTRYTTGELFF
NA,TRBJ2-2,NA,TRBV12-3/TRBV12-4,CASSSSSGSRSTGELFF
NA,TRBJ2-2,NA,TRBV12-5,CASGFILVGFAGELFF
NA,TRBJ2-5,once,TRBV19,CASSIVGGLPGETQYF
NA,TRBJ2-7,few,TRBV7-9,CASSLSGQSYEQYF
TRBD1,TRBJ2-1,NA,TRBV4-3,CASSQFSARDRRSNEQFF
NA,TRBJ2-3,NA,TRBV20-1,CSASKVPSTDTQYF
NA,TRBJ2-3,few,TRBV6-1,CASSGLSGADTQYF
NA,TRBJ1-3,NA,TRBV12-3/TRBV12-4,CANSFSGWDTIYF
TRBD1,TRBJ1-1,NA,TRBV20-1,CSARGPGQGLGAFF
NA,TRBJ1-1,NA,TRBV7-8,CASSLESQPEAFF
TRBD2,TRBJ2-3,NA,TRBV28,CASSERVAGLDTQYF
TRBD2,TRBJ2-3,NA,TRBV6-5,CASRHLAGGLTDTQYF